The 10 T cell receptor beta chains given below trace back to one sample, sequenced in a study of beta chain features in type 1 diabetes. Isolated RNA was reverse transcribed in full, so expressed TCRB transcripts were sequenced. Assay used: immunoSEQ multiplex PCR; TCRdb lists only in-frame clones, some missing. The sample holds around 340,000 clones, roughly a fifth seen once. Sequenced sample: naive CD4+ T cells from blood. These receptors originate from a woman between 18 and 29 years old in good health.

The rearrangement links TRBV6-5 to TRBJ1-1, with a tentative D call TRBD1 (5 bases). The CDR3 sequence is 14 residues long. V shed 0 bases and J shed 1 base, with 6 bases lying between them. Looked up from germline, CDR1 is MNHEY and CDR2 is SVGAGI. The CDR3 nucleotides are TGTGCCAGCAGTTACTCGACAGCGAACACTGAAGCTTTCTTT. Protein product: CASSYSTANTEAFF.

The rearrangement uses TRBV11-1 and TRBJ2-2, with 11 bases that match TRBD1. Looked up from germline, CDR1 is SGHAT and CDR2 is FQDESV (reference sequence). The J segment lost 1 base and the V segment lost 5 bases, leaving 6 bases of the junction unmatched. The CDR3 extends over 17 amino acids. The CDR3 sequence: CASSPGTGGLNTGELFF. The CDR3 nucleotides read TGTGCCAGCAGCCCCGGGACAGGGGGGCTGAACACCGGGGAGCTGTTTTTT.

This clone was detected a few times. The chain links TRBV5-1 to TRBJ2-7, with 8 positions matching TRBD1. V shed 6 bases and J 4 bases; nucleotides not matched to a gene: 9. Looked up from germline, CDR1 is SGHRS and CDR2 is YFSETQ. The CDR3 extends over 14 amino acids. The CDR3 coding sequence is TGCGCCAGCACCAGTGGACAGGGATTATACGAGCAGTACTTC. Protein product: CASTSGQGLYEQYF.

This clone came up a few times. The chain couples TRBV28 to TRBJ2-1, with 13 bases fitting TRBD2. Germline trimming cut 8 bases from V and 0 bases from J; bases unmatched to any gene: 7. CDR3 size: 17 residues. CDR1 and CDR2 (germline): MDHEN, SYDVKM. The CDR3: CASRLAGGGNSYNEQFF. The CDR3 nucleotides read TGTGCCAGCCGACTAGCGGGAGGTGGGAACTCCTACAATGAGCAGTTCTTC. Drawing the rest from reference TRBV28 and TRBJ2-1, the complete variable domain is DVKVTQSSRYLVKRTGEKVFLECVQDMDHENMFWYRQDPGLGLRLIYFSYDVKMKEKGDIPEGYSVSREKKERFSLILESASTNQTSMYLCASRLAGGGNSYNEQFFGPGTRLTVL.

This clone was counted only a few times. The chain joins TRBV9 to TRBJ2-5; no reliable D call. V shed 2 bases and J shed 1 base, with 6 bases lying between them. The CDR3 length is 13 residues. Germline V CDR1 and CDR2: SGDLS, YYNGEE. The CDR3 DNA reads TGTGCCAGCAGCGTCACGGGCCAAGAGACCCAGTACTTC. Translating it yields CASSVTGQETQYF.

This rearrangement joins TRBV30 to TRBJ1-2, with a tentative D call TRBD1 (5 bases). Looked up from germline, CDR1 is GTSNPN and CDR2 is SVGIG (reference sequence). The CDR3 totals 13 residues. V dropped 1 base and J dropped 8 bases, with 14 bases sitting between them. The CDR3 protein is CAWSEVEGAGYTF. Written as DNA, the CDR3 is TGTGCCTGGAGTGAAGTCGAAGGGGCCGGCTACACCTTC. Using reference TRBV30 and TRBJ1-2 for the parts outside the CDR3, the full variable domain is SQTIHQWPATLVQPVGSPLSLECTVEGTSNPNLYWYRQAAGRGLQLLFYSVGIGQISSEVPQNLSASRPQDRQFILSSKKLLLSDSGFYLCAWSEVEGAGYTFGSGTRLTVV.

Comments on this clone: Distinct nucleotide sequences in the sample also encode this CDR3. V gene TRBV30 combines with J gene TRBJ2-6; no reliable D call. Germline CDR1 GTSNPN, CDR2 SVGIG (reference sequence). The ends were cut back, 3 bases at V and 0 bases at J, with 3 bases in the middle. This CDR3 region has 13 residues. CDR3 coding DNA: TGTGCCTGGAGGGCCTCTGGGGCCAACGTCCTGACTTTC. Its protein is CAWRASGANVLTF. Variable domain in full (rest from reference TRBV30 and TRBJ2-6): SQTIHQWPATLVQPVGSPLSLECTVEGTSNPNLYWYRQAAGRGLQLLFYSVGIGQISSEVPQNLSASRPQDRQFILSSKKLLLSDSGFYLCAWRASGANVLTFGAGSRLTVL.

This clone was picked up a small number of times. This sequence joins TRBV7-2 and TRBJ2-1; TRBD2 aligns across 10 bases. The CDR3 has 15 amino acids. Germline V lookup: CDR1 SGHTA, CDR2 FQGNSA. V shed 1 base, J shed 10 bases, and the junction held 7 bases outside the gene matches. CDR3 sequence reads: CASSLVASGRGEQFF. CDR3 bases: TGTGCCAGCAGCTTAGTAGCTAGCGGGAGAGGGGAGCAGTTCTTC.

With regard to this clone: Relative to the germline gene, one junction end is altered; a read error may explain this. This chain uses TRBV10-3 with TRBJ2-2; D is ambiguous. The CDR3 sequence is 14 residues long. The V gene's germline CDR1 is ENHRY and CDR2 SYGVKD. The CDR3 sequence is CAITESTSTGELFF. For the CDR3, the DNA is TGTGCCATCACTGAGAGTACGAGTACCGGGGAGCTGTTTTTT.

Only a few counts were recorded for this clone. J is TRBJ1-2 and V is TRBV9; D not certain. Germline CDR1 SGDLS, CDR2 YYNGEE. With 4 bases removed from V and 8 bases from J, the gap between germline ends came to 18 bases. CDR3 size: 14 residues. The CDR3 protein is CASSHDGGPSGYTF. CDR3 nucleotides: TGTGCCAGCAGCCATGACGGAGGCCCGAGCGGCTACACCTTC.